This T cell receptor beta chain was documented in a study of T-cell reconstitution after alpha-beta-depleted transplantation in children (dated by TCRdb to the mid-2010s). At the level of the whole study: Using TCR repertoire profiling, the study quantitatively followed how T-cell immune reconstitution unfolded in children after TCRalphabeta/CD19-depleted allogeneic hematopoietic cell transplantation. What the work shows at the level of the full study, not this receptor alone: The apparently early alphabetaT-cell count recovery about two months after transplant was reportedly dependent on only several hundred rapidly expanded clones derived from non-depleted graft cells. Hyperexpanded clone frequencies declined over subsequent months; after one year, T-cell counts and TCRbeta diversity were mostly attributed to newly produced T cells. In some patients, the high TCRbeta diversity seen at day 60 was put down to recipient T cells and intrathymic progenitors that had survived conditioning.

Per the publication, the treatment or condition label means: allogeneic hematopoietic cell transplantation with graft depleted of TCRalphabeta T cells and CD19 B cells. The children who served as transplant recipients had been given grafts of TCRalphabeta/CD19-depleted allogeneic hematopoietic cells. Sequences SGHAT (CDR1) and FQNNGV (CDR2) are obtained from the germline V gene. The CDR3 has 11 residues if both end residues are counted. Of the read, only the CDR3 DNA is kept; its 33 bases are in frame from base 1. Trimming removed 3 bases from V and 6 bases from J, leaving 6 bases between the germline ends. Regarding this clonotype: No cognate antigen has been identified for it. Because the CDR3 is missing its conserved closing phenylalanine or tryptophan, this is likely a read error.

Receptors were amplified or captured by PCR. The listed sequencing device is Illumina HiSeq 2500. Molecular barcoding was employed in the preparation of TCR libraries, with unique molecular identifiers being used to normalize TCRbeta repertoire quantification. TCRdb reran the public reads through fastp at Q25 and MiXCR, keeping productive beta chains. Under each unique CDR3 protein, matching rows form one entry showing the most common genes and DNA. Here the sample has a few hundred thousand distinct CDR3 sequences; around 46% occur a single time. Approximately 25% of the sample lies in the top ten. This receptor chain uses TRBV11-2 and TRBJ2-7; possibly the D gene is TRBD2, per 5 matching bases. The receptor comes from a girl aged 2 to 10 with aplastic anemia, due to receive a stem cell transplant. The sample consisted of PBMCs, taken before TCRalphabeta/CD19-depleted stem cell transplant. Here is the DNA: TGTGCCAGCAGCTTTAGCGTCGAGCAGTACTTG. The resulting protein is CASSFSVEQYL.